This T cell receptor beta chain was profiled in a study of Ad26.COV2.S vaccination and SARS-CoV-2 variants. Points from the study as a whole: Total responses of T cells may have been underestimated by the analyses of TCR breadth and depth.

A remark on this clone: As yet, its antigen is unknown.

Sequencing was performed with immunoSEQ multiplex PCR; in TCRdb, only in-frame clones are kept and a portion is missing. There are 350,000 to 450,000 clones in the sample; 92% occur only once, and 1.5% to 2% lies in the top ten. Treatment here: some 20 received Ad26.COV2.S at low or high dose, single or two shots; 5 received placebo; per-sample allocation not given. On day 63 after the first injection, vaccine and placebo recipients gave samples. Within Boston, the person who donated was an adult of 18-55 years. SARS-CoV-2 spike from the Wuhan strain was encoded by the vaccine, an Ad26 vector. The CDR3 extends over 15 amino acids. V lost 3 bases and J lost 1, with 12 bases in between. CDR1 is LNHDA and CDR2 is SQIVND in the germline V gene (reference sequence).

The TCR was taken from a person aged 18-60 years who received the Ad26.COV2.S COVID-19 vaccine or a placebo. The rearrangement uses TRBV19 and TRBJ1-2; D not certain. This sample comprised peripheral blood, obtained in a trial of Ad26.COV2.S vaccine versus placebo. The CDR3 loop is CASSISKVINYGYTF. In DNA, the CDR3 is TGTGCCAGTAGTATCAGTAAGGTTATTAACTATGGCTACACCTTC.